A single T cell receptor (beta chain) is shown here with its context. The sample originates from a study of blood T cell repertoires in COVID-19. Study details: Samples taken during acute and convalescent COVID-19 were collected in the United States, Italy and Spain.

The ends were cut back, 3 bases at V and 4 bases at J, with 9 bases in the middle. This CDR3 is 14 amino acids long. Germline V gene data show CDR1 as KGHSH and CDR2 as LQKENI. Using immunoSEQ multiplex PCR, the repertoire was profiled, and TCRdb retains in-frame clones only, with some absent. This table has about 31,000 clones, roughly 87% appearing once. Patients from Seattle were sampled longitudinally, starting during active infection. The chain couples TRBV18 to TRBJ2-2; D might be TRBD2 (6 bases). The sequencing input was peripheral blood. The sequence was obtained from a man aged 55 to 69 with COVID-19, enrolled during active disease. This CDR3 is CASSPPGVTGELFF. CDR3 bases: TGTGCCAGCTCACCTCCGGGGGTCACCGGGGAGCTGTTTTTT.